The present T cell receptor beta chain was sequenced within a study of blood T cell repertoires in COVID-19. Study information: Researchers got acute and convalescent COVID-19 samples from the United States, Italy and Spain.

The CDR3 consists of 14 residues. Germline lookup yields CDR1 SGHRS and CDR2 YFSETQ. Trimming pared 0 bases from V and 5 bases from J, leaving 11 bases between. In the authors' workflow: Reference gene primer amplification gave nucleated cell count estimates. Clones were sequenced by immunoSEQ multiplex PCR, and TCRdb holds only the in-frame ones, with some missing. V, J and clone size derive from that table, while D and trimming were established from the DNA sequence. This sample carries roughly 250,000 clones, 80% to 90% of them seen once, and the ten largest clones take under 2.5%. This chain connects TRBV5-1 to TRBJ1-1; perhaps TRBD1 as D (5 bases). Sequenced sample: PBMCs or T cells enriched from blood (not recorded which). The source of this sequence is a woman aged 18-35 years who had recovered from COVID-19. CDR3 nucleotides: TGCGCCAGCAGCTTGGGCCCCGGGGGGACTGAAGCTTTCTTT. Its translation: CASSLGPGGTEAFF.